The rows below give T cell receptor beta chains drawn from one sample of a study of blood T cell repertoires in COVID-19. Repertoires were generated with immunoSEQ multiplex PCR, while TCRdb's copy carries only in-frame clones and drops some. This sample has hundreds of thousands of clones, with around 90% found just once. What was sequenced was peripheral blood. These receptors were taken from a woman aged 18-29 years with acute or convalescent COVID-19. Each CDR3 is given with its conserved first and last residue. D genes are given only for firm matches. Only part of the rows carry a size: once, few, many, or a class if the clone is expanded.

CDR3 length,clone size,D gene,J gene,V gene,CDR3 DNA,CDR3 protein
17,.,TRBD2,TRBJ2-1,TRBV7-3,TGTGCCAGCAGACATAAATCGTTGGCTAGCGGAAACAATGAGCAGTTCTTC,CASRHKSLASGNNEQFF
15,once,TRBD1,TRBJ1-2,TRBV13,TGTGCCAGCAGCAACAGGGGGAGGGATAACTATGGCTACACCTTC,CASSNRGRDNYGYTF
12,.,.,TRBJ1-6,TRBV7-9,TGTGCCAGCAGCTTTGGCAATTCACCCCTCCACTTT,CASSFGNSPLHF
13,.,.,TRBJ1-2,TRBV9,TGTGCCAGCAGCGTCCAGGGATCCTATGGCTACACCTTC,CASSVQGSYGYTF
17,.,TRBD1,TRBJ2-7,TRBV7-8,TGTGCCAGCAGCCCCAGGTTGGTGGGGACAGGGGCAAACGAGCAGTACTTC,CASSPRLVGTGANEQYF
17,.,.,TRBJ2-2,TRBV3-1/TRBV3-2,TGTGCCAGCAGCCAAGATCGGAGTCGGGGGGCTACGGTGGAGCTGTTTTTT,CASSQDRSRGATVELFF
15,.,TRBD1,TRBJ2-3,TRBV3-1/TRBV3-2,TGTGCCAGCAGCCAAGCGAGACAGGGCGCAGATACGCAGTATTTT,CASSQARQGADTQYF
16,.,TRBD1,TRBJ2-7,TRBV7-8,TGTGCCAGCAGCTTTGGAAATACAGGGGACCTCTACGAGCAGTACTTC,CASSFGNTGDLYEQYF
13,.,.,TRBJ1-1,TRBV12-5,TGTGCTAGTGGCAACCGGGAAAACACTGAAGCTTTCTTT,CASGNRENTEAFF
15,.,TRBD1,TRBJ1-2,TRBV19,TGTGCCAGTAGTACGACAGGGGGCATGGTTTATGGCTACACCTTC,CASSTTGGMVYGYTF
15,.,.,TRBJ1-2,TRBV5-5,TGTGCCAGCAGCTACGCGAGTGACACCGCCTATGGCTACACCTTC,CASSYASDTAYGYTF
14,once,.,TRBJ1-1,TRBV6-5,TGTGCCGCCAAAAATCGAGTATTGAACACTGAAGCTTTCTTT,CAAKNRVLNTEAFF
12,.,.,TRBJ2-7,TRBV19,TGTGCCAGTAGCGGGGAAGCCTACGAGCAGTACTTC,CASSGEAYEQYF
14,.,.,TRBJ2-3,TRBV29-1,TGCAGCGTTGGTAGCCGGCCGCGCACAGATACGCAGTATTTT,CSVGSRPRTDTQYF
16,.,TRBD2,TRBJ2-1,TRBV7-3,TGTGCCAGCAGCTTAACAATCAGCGGGGGAAACAATGAGCAGTTCTTC,CASSLTISGGNNEQFF
13,.,.,TRBJ2-5,TRBV2,TGTGCCAGCTCGATGCAGGGGCAAGAGACCCAGTACTTC,CASSMQGQETQYF
16,.,TRBD2,TRBJ2-5,TRBV4-2,TGTGCCAGCAGCCAAGGCTTAGCGGGGGAAGAAGAGACCCAGTACTTC,CASSQGLAGEEETQYF
10,.,.,TRBJ1-2,TRBV20-1,TGCAGTGCCTACAGTCGGGGCTACACCTTC,CSAYSRGYTF
14,.,.,TRBJ1-6,TRBV7-3,TGTGCCAGCAGCTTACGGGGGAGCTACTCACCCCTCCACTTT,CASSLRGSYSPLHF
15,.,.,TRBJ1-2,TRBV5-8,TGTGCCAGCAGCTTGGCCGCACAGGACAGAGATGGCTACACCTTC,CASSLAAQDRDGYTF
15,.,.,TRBJ1-2,TRBV27,TGTGCCAGCAGTTTAGAACCCCTCGGGGGCTATGGCTACACCTTC,CASSLEPLGGYGYTF
17,.,.,TRBJ1-6,TRBV4-3,TGCGCCAGCAGCCAAGGAGGGGGTGGGAGCCTTAATTCACCCCTCCACTTT,CASSQGGGGSLNSPLHF
14,.,.,TRBJ1-3,TRBV7-2,TGTGCCAGCAGGGTGGGGGGCTCTGGAAACACCATATATTTT,CASRVGGSGNTIYF
15,.,.,TRBJ1-2,TRBV19,TGTGCCAGTAGGCTAAACAGGGAGTTTTGGGATGGCTACACCTTC,CASRLNREFWDGYTF
16,.,.,TRBJ1-1,TRBV12-2,TGTGCAAGTCGCTTTTCGGGACAGTCGATGAACACTGAAGCTTTCTTT,CASRFSGQSMNTEAFF
13,.,.,TRBJ2-7,TRBV27,TGTGCCAGCAGTTTTACAGGCTCCTACGAGCAGTACTTC,CASSFTGSYEQYF
15,.,.,TRBJ1-3,TRBV5-5,TGTGCCAGCAGCTTGGTACTTGTTTCTGGAAACACCATATATTTT,CASSLVLVSGNTIYF
16,once,TRBD1,TRBJ1-3,TRBV4-1,TGCGCCAGCAGCCAAGATGAGGGGGCGCGTGGAAACACCATATATTTT,CASSQDEGARGNTIYF
18,.,.,TRBJ1-6,TRBV9,TGTGCCAGCAGCGAAATTACTAAGGCCCAGGGGTTTAATTCACCCCTCCACTTT,CASSEITKAQGFNSPLHF
16,.,.,TRBJ1-1,TRBV7-2,TGTGCCAGCAGCTTAGCTCAGGGTTTGGTGAACACTGAAGCTTTCTTT,CASSLAQGLVNTEAFF
16,.,.,TRBJ2-7,TRBV21-1,TGTGCCAGCAGTACGAACAGGGGGCGATGTGGGTACGAGCAGTACTTC,CASSTNRGRCGYEQYF
15,.,.,TRBJ2-7,TRBV18,TGTGCCAGCTCACCGGGAGGGGGGGCCTCCTACGAGCAGTACTTC,CASSPGGGASYEQYF